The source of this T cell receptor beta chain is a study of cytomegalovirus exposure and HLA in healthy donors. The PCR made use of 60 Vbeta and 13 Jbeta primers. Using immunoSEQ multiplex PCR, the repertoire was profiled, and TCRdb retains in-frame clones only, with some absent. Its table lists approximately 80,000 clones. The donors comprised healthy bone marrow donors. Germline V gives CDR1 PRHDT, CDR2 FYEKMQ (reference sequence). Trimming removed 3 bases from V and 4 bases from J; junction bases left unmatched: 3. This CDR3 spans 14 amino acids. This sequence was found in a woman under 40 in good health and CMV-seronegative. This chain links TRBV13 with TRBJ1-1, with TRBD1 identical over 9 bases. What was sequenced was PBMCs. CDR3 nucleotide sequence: TGTGCCAGCAGCTTTGGGGACAGGGCCACTGAAGCTTTCTTT. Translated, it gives CASSFGDRATEAFF.